The T cell receptor (beta chain) under discussion was sequenced for a study of Graves' ophthalmopathy and Graves' hyperthyroidism. Study in general: Peripheral blood sampling occurred at initial diagnosis, before any treatment.

Amplification of the TCR beta CDR3 regions used RNA transcripts (as template). The library came from an HTBI-primed first-round RT-PCR and a second-round multiplex PCR. From the multiplex PCR reads, TCRdb called clonotypes with MiXCR, one entry per CDR3 protein. The sample has about 220,000 distinct CDR3 sequences, 20% to 25% seen once. There are many counts of this clonotype. This CDR3 comprises 15 residues. Germline V CDR1 and CDR2: KGHSH, LQKENI. With V trimmed by 8 bases and J by 10 bases, 11 bases remained unmatched. The sequence derives from a woman between 45 and 65 years old with Graves' ophthalmopathy. The rearrangement joins TRBV18 to TRBJ1-6; TRBD1 matches at 10 bases. Sequencing used peripheral blood. The CDR3: CASASGDRGRSPLHF. In DNA, the CDR3 is TGTGCCAGCGCCTCGGGGGACAGGGGTAGGTCACCCCTCCACTTT.